This TCR beta chain was profiled in a study of blood T cell repertoires in COVID-19 (dated by TCRdb to about 2020). For the study in its entirety: The collaborator samples originated in the United States, Italy and Spain and spanned the acute and convalescent phases of COVID-19. The prospective study material was composed of cDNA or gDNA derived from T cells, B-cell-depleted T cells, or PBMCs. The dataset comprised deeply sampled blood TCRbeta repertoires from subjects exposed to, actively infected with, or recovered from COVID-19. A freely available public database, intended as a resource for researchers studying the immune response to SARS-CoV-2, is where the repertoires were released. The samples were drawn from the first 160 participants of the ongoing ImmuneRACE study and from over 950 subjects provided by 6 global collaborators. The sample metadata nearly always contained a de-identified subject ID, COVID-19 status, age in years and sex. HLA class I and class II types, where available, came from metadata supplied by the sample provider rather than from assay-based typing.

Each collaborating institution followed its own protocols to collect whole blood in K2EDTA tubes. For TCRbeta analysis, collaborators shipped samples as frozen whole blood, isolated PBMCs, or DNA extracted from either of those sample types. This clone has only one observation. Its target antigen remains unknown. Base quality data are lacking; no much larger clone is found one base away. The immunoSEQ Assay, a bias-controlled multiplex PCR, was used to amplify TCRbeta CDR3 regions from genomic DNA. Per the authors' processing: Within the assay, amplification of reference gene primers was used to estimate how many nucleated cells each sample contained. Sequence reads were collapsed and filtered to measure the absolute abundance of every unique TCRbeta CDR3 rearrangement. For each sample, productive Simpson clonality was calculated as the square root of Simpson's diversity index across productive rearrangements. TCRdb took this table from immuneACCESS and kept in-frame rearrangements with V and J called. Such tables lack part of the clones; where checked against another copy, unresolved V genes explain under half of the gap, and the rest is unexplained. V and J calls and clone size are given by that table; D and trimming were obtained from the DNA. In this sample the table shows around 70,000 clones, roughly 80% of which occur a single time. The leading ten clones occupy less than 15% of the sample.

Broad study findings and their caveats: Clinical and demographic metadata were provided uncurated, with the amount varying by source and participant.

The CDR3 measures 14 amino acids from cysteine to phenylalanine. Only CDR3 DNA is held: 42 bases, read in frame from base 1. V and J lose 1 base and 4 bases, and a span of 9 bases separates them. CDR1 SEHNR and CDR2 FQNEAQ were looked up in the germline V gene (reference sequence). The source material was peripheral blood. Here the chain combines TRBV7-9 and TRBJ2-3; no confident D gene assignment can be made. The receptor's source is a human donor in a cohort sampled during active COVID-19. The bases are TGTGCCAGCAGCTTAGGGGCCCCGGCAGATACGCAGTATTTT. Translated, this gives CASSLGAPADTQYF.